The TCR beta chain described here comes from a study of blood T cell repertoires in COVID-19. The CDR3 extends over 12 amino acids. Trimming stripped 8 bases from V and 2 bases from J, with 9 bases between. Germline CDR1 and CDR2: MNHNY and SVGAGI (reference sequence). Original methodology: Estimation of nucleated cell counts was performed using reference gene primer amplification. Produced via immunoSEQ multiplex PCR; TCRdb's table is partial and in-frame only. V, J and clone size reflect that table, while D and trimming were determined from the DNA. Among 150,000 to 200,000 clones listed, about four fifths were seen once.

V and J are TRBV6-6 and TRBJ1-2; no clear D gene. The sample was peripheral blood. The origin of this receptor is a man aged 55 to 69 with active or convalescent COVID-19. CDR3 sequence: CASSTDNYGYTF. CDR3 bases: TGTGCCAGCTCTACAGACAACTATGGCTACACCTTC.